Listed below are T cell receptor beta chains from one sample, sequenced in a study of T cell repertoires in cytomegalovirus infection. The antigens of these receptors remain unknown. MiXCR was run by TCRdb on the reads, yielding one entry per CDR3 protein. The table records about 470,000 distinct CDR3 sequences, approximately 46% of them present only once. This specimen was cultured PBMCs, taken from culture after CMV antigen stimulation. The receptor source for this set is a human donor in good health (CMV status not recorded). Some clones in this sample may be carry-over from other donors' samples. Each CDR3 is given with its conserved first and last residue. Each record gives: CDR3 DNA, CDR3 protein, clone size, D gene, J gene, CDR3 length, V gene. A D gene is named only where the DNA matches it firmly. Size tells how often a clone was seen (once, few, many) or the class of an expanded clone, and some rows leave it out.

CDR3 DNA: TGTGCCAGCAGCTTAGTATACAGGTCCGACGGGGAGCTGTTTTTT
CDR3 protein: CASSLVYRSDGELFF
clone size: many
D gene: -
J gene: TRBJ2-2
CDR3 length: 15
V gene: TRBV7-2

CDR3 DNA: TGTGCCAGCAGCTTGGCCCCACTACGCACAGATACGCAGTATTTT
CDR3 protein: CASSLAPLRTDTQYF
clone size: -
D gene: -
J gene: TRBJ2-3
CDR3 length: 15
V gene: TRBV5-6

CDR3 DNA: TGTGCCAGCAGTTACCTGGGACAGGGTCGGGGGCACAATGAGCAGTTCTTC
CDR3 protein: CASSYLGQGRGHNEQFF
clone size: few
D gene: TRBD1
J gene: TRBJ2-1
CDR3 length: 17
V gene: TRBV6-8

CDR3 DNA: TGTGCCAGCAGTTACCCCGGTGGGGATCAAGCTTTCTTT
CDR3 protein: CASSYPGGDQAFF
clone size: -
D gene: -
J gene: TRBJ1-1
CDR3 length: 13
V gene: TRBV6-5

CDR3 DNA: TGTGCCAGCAGCTCAGATGCGGGACTCCAGCAGTTCTTC
CDR3 protein: CASSSDAGLQQFF
clone size: -
D gene: -
J gene: TRBJ2-1
CDR3 length: 13
V gene: TRBV7-2

CDR3 DNA: TGTGCCAGCAGCTCCGCCCCATGGAATACGCAGTATTTT
CDR3 protein: CASSSAPWNTQYF
clone size: -
D gene: -
J gene: TRBJ2-3
CDR3 length: 13
V gene: TRBV5-6

CDR3 DNA: TGTGCCAGCAGCTTAAGTGTACAGCCTAACTATGGCTACACCTTC
CDR3 protein: CASSLSVQPNYGYTF
clone size: few
D gene: -
J gene: TRBJ1-2
CDR3 length: 15
V gene: TRBV7-2

CDR3 DNA: TGTGCCAGCAGTTTAGAGGGGACCCTTTTCGAGCAGTACTTC
CDR3 protein: CASSLEGTLFEQYF
clone size: few
D gene: -
J gene: TRBJ2-7
CDR3 length: 14
V gene: TRBV12-3/TRBV12-4

CDR3 DNA: TGTGCCAGCAGGGATCGGTGGTGGGAGACCCAGTACTTC
CDR3 protein: CASRDRWWETQYF
clone size: -
D gene: -
J gene: TRBJ2-5
CDR3 length: 13
V gene: TRBV6-7

CDR3 DNA: TGTGCCAGCAGTTTTGCGGGCGCGGGGGAAAAACTGTTTTTT
CDR3 protein: CASSFAGAGEKLFF
clone size: -
D gene: -
J gene: TRBJ1-4
CDR3 length: 14
V gene: TRBV12-3/TRBV12-4

CDR3 DNA: TGTGCCAGCTCACCAACGAGAGGGCCGGGCACAGATACGCAGTATTTT
CDR3 protein: CASSPTRGPGTDTQYF
clone size: -
D gene: -
J gene: TRBJ2-3
CDR3 length: 16
V gene: TRBV18

CDR3 DNA: TGCAGTTGTCAGGGGCTAAGCAATCAGCCCCAGCATTTT
CDR3 protein: CSCQGLSNQPQHF
clone size: -
D gene: -
J gene: TRBJ1-5
CDR3 length: 13
V gene: TRBV20-1

CDR3 DNA: TGTGCCAGCAGGGAAGTCACCGGTGGCTACACCTTC
CDR3 protein: CASREVTGGYTF
clone size: -
D gene: -
J gene: TRBJ1-2
CDR3 length: 12
V gene: TRBV12-3/TRBV12-4

CDR3 DNA: TGTGCCAGCAGTCCCGCCTCAGAGACCCAGTACTTC
CDR3 protein: CASSPASETQYF
clone size: few
D gene: -
J gene: TRBJ2-5
CDR3 length: 12
V gene: TRBV6-1

CDR3 DNA: TGTGCCAGCAGCTTAGAACGGTACAATGAGCAGTTCTTC
CDR3 protein: CASSLERYNEQFF
clone size: -
D gene: -
J gene: TRBJ2-1
CDR3 length: 13
V gene: TRBV7-2

CDR3 DNA: TGTGCCAGCAGCTCCTCGGTTACCAGCGGAGTCATATATTTT
CDR3 protein: CASSSSVTSGVIYF
clone size: few
D gene: -
J gene: TRBJ1-3
CDR3 length: 14
V gene: TRBV11-2

CDR3 DNA: TGTGCCAGCAATTCGGAGCTTCCTAGCAATCAGCCCCAGCATTTT
CDR3 protein: CASNSELPSNQPQHF
clone size: few
D gene: -
J gene: TRBJ1-5
CDR3 length: 15
V gene: TRBV6-1

CDR3 DNA: TGTGCCAGCAGCTTAGACGGGTCCGGCACTGAAGCTTTCTTT
CDR3 protein: CASSLDGSGTEAFF
clone size: -
D gene: -
J gene: TRBJ1-1
CDR3 length: 14
V gene: TRBV7-2

CDR3 DNA: TGTGCCAGCAGAGGGACAGCGAAAAACACTGAAGCTTTCTTT
CDR3 protein: CASRGTAKNTEAFF
clone size: -
D gene: TRBD1
J gene: TRBJ1-1
CDR3 length: 14
V gene: TRBV12-3/TRBV12-4

CDR3 DNA: TGTGCCAGCAGTTGGGACCGCAAGAACTATGGCTACACCTTC
CDR3 protein: CASSWDRKNYGYTF
clone size: -
D gene: -
J gene: TRBJ1-2
CDR3 length: 14
V gene: TRBV2

CDR3 DNA: TGTGCCAGCAGCTTAAAGACAGGGGTTAATGAAAAACTGTTTTTT
CDR3 protein: CASSLKTGVNEKLFF
clone size: few
D gene: TRBD1
J gene: TRBJ1-4
CDR3 length: 15
V gene: TRBV7-6

CDR3 DNA: TGTGCCAGCAGCTCCCCAGCGGGCGGGAGGGATCTTAATGAGCAGTTCTTC
CDR3 protein: CASSSPAGGRDLNEQFF
clone size: -
D gene: TRBD2
J gene: TRBJ2-1
CDR3 length: 17
V gene: TRBV7-2

CDR3 DNA: TGTGCCAGCAGCTTTAAGGGCCCACTTGGCAAAAACATTCAGTACTTC
CDR3 protein: CASSFKGPLGKNIQYF
clone size: -
D gene: -
J gene: TRBJ2-4
CDR3 length: 16
V gene: TRBV11-2

CDR3 DNA: TGTGCCAGCAGCCAGCCCCAGGCCTACGAGCAGTACTTC
CDR3 protein: CASSQPQAYEQYF
clone size: -
D gene: -
J gene: TRBJ2-7
CDR3 length: 13
V gene: TRBV27

CDR3 DNA: TGTGCCAGCAGCTTCGGACTAACCGACAATGAGCAGTTCTTC
CDR3 protein: CASSFGLTDNEQFF
clone size: -
D gene: -
J gene: TRBJ2-1
CDR3 length: 14
V gene: TRBV7-2

CDR3 DNA: TGTGCCAGCAAGACGGGGTTTTCGACCGATGAGCAGTTCTTC
CDR3 protein: CASKTGFSTDEQFF
clone size: -
D gene: -
J gene: TRBJ2-1
CDR3 length: 14
V gene: TRBV7-2

CDR3 DNA: TGTGCCAGCAGCCCGATAGACAGCGACGAGCAGTACTTC
CDR3 protein: CASSPIDSDEQYF
clone size: once
D gene: -
J gene: TRBJ2-7
CDR3 length: 13
V gene: TRBV7-4